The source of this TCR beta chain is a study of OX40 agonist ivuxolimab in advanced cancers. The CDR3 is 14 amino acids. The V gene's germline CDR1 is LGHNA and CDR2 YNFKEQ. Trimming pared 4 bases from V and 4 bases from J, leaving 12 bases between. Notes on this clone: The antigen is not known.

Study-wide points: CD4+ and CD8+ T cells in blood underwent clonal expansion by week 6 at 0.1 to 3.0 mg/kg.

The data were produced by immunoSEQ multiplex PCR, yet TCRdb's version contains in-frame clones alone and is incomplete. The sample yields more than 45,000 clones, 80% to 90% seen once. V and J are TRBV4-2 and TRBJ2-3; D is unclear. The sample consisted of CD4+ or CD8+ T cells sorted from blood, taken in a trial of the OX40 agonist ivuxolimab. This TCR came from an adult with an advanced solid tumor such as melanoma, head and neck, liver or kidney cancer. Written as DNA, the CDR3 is TGTGCCAGCAGCCCTCTGGTTTTAGCAGATACGCAGTATTTT. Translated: CASSPLVLADTQYF.